The 11 T cell receptor beta chains presented below share a single source sample, sequenced in a study of blood T cell repertoires in COVID-19 (TCRdb year 2020). Library creation used the immunoSEQ multiplex PCR assay. TCRdb retrieved this table from immuneACCESS and kept in-frame rearrangements only. Not all clones are present; in checked studies, unresolved V genes account for under half, and no reason is known for the remainder. The sample table lists around 430,000 clones, 87% of them with a count of one. Jointly, the top ten make up about a tenth of the sample. What was sequenced was PBMCs or T cells enriched from blood (not recorded which). All receptors derive from a woman aged 50 to 60 who had recovered from COVID-19.

The V and J genes are TRBV7-2 and TRBJ2-5, with TRBD2 identical over 14 bases. The CDR3 has 18 amino acids. Germline V gene data show CDR1 as SGHTA and CDR2 as FQGNSA. V trimming: 5 bases; J trimming: 6 bases; junction bases outside the gene matches: 14. The CDR3 DNA reads as TGTGCCAGCAGCCCACGCCCAGGACTAGCGGGGGGTGGGAAGACCCAGTACTTC. Protein product: CASSPRPGLAGGGKTQYF. Based on the CDR3 plus reference TRBV7-2 and TRBJ2-5, the full variable domain is GAGVSQSPSNKVTEKGKDVELRCDPISGHTALYWYRQSLGQGLEFLIYFQGNSAPDKSGLPSDRFSAERTGGSVSTLTIQRTQQEDSAVYLCASSPRPGLAGGGKTQYFGPGTRLLVL.

The rearrangement uses TRBV19 and TRBJ1-6, with a tentative D call TRBD1 (5 bases). The CDR3 has 14 amino acids. Germline loops: CDR1 LNHDA, CDR2 SQIVND (reference sequence). Deletions cut 5 bases from V and 5 bases from J, with 10 bases between. CDR3 region: CASSWGSDNSPLHF. Written as DNA, the CDR3 is TGTGCCAGTAGTTGGGGCAGCGATAATTCACCCCTCCACTTT.

The chain links TRBV27 to TRBJ1-5; the D gene is possibly TRBD1 (5 bases). CDR1 MNHEY and CDR2 SMNVEV come from the germline V gene (reference sequence). V shed 8 bases and J shed 5 bases, with 19 bases lying between them. The CDR3 totals 15 residues. CDR3 amino acids: CASSLGWGADQPQHF. CDR3 coding DNA: TGTGCCAGCTCGTTAGGTTGGGGCGCGGATCAGCCCCAGCATTTT.

Comment on this clone: One end of the junction fails to match germline, which may point to a read error. V is TRBV7-7 and J is TRBJ2-7; 9 nucleotides match TRBD1. The CDR3 runs 15 residues. In germline, CDR1 is SSHAT, CDR2 FNYEAQ (reference sequence). This CDR3 is CASSRGSGTGFEQYF. The CDR3 nucleotides are TGTGCTAGCAGCCGAGGCTCCGGGACAGGGTTCGAGCAGTACTTC. Using reference TRBV7-7 and TRBJ2-7 for the parts outside the CDR3, the full variable domain is GAGVSQSPRYKVTKRGQDVTLRCDPISSHATLYWYQQALGQGPEFLTYFNYEAQPDKSGLPSDRFSAERPEGSISTLTIQRTEQRDSAMYRCASSRGSGTGFEQYFGPGTRLTVT.

This rearrangement joins TRBV5-1 to TRBJ1-2; unclear D gene. The germline V and J ends were trimmed by 0 bases and 4 bases, with 16 bases remaining between them. This CDR3 is 16 amino acids long. Germline assignment: CDR1 SGHRS and CDR2 YFSETQ. Here the CDR3 reads CASSLGVGTAGYGYTF. The CDR3 DNA reads as TGCGCCAGCAGCTTGGGAGTAGGTACGGCGGGCTATGGCTACACCTTC.

This clone was found once. The rearrangement uses TRBV28 and TRBJ2-7; possibly TRBD2 for D (5 bases). The V end was cut by 10 bases, the J end by 2 bases, with 21 bases between. This CDR3 has 15 amino acids. Germline CDR1 reads MDHEN; CDR2 reads SYDVKM. As DNA, the CDR3 is TGTGCCACCGCAGCCGGAGGCAGACCAACCTACGAGCAGTACTTC. Translated, it gives CATAAGGRPTYEQYF. The full variable domain, with the rest looked up from reference TRBV28 and TRBJ2-7, is DVKVTQSSRYLVKRTGEKVFLECVQDMDHENMFWYRQDPGLGLRLIYFSYDVKMKEKGDIPEGYSVSREKKERFSLILESASTNQTSMYLCATAAGGRPTYEQYFGPGTRLTVT.

V usage is TRBV28 and J usage is TRBJ2-7; no clear D gene. Germline V lookup: CDR1 MDHEN, CDR2 SYDVKM. Deletions cut 6 bases from V and 2 bases from J, with 5 bases between. This CDR3 is 11 amino acids long. CDR3 protein: CASRPTYEQYF. CDR3 bases: TGTGCCAGCAGACCTACCTACGAGCAGTACTTC.

This sequence joins TRBV19 and TRBJ1-5, with TRBD1 identical over 10 bases. The V gene's germline CDR1 is LNHDA and CDR2 SQIVND (reference sequence). This CDR3 region has 15 residues. V lost 6 bases, J lost 4 bases, and 6 bases stayed unmatched. DNA for the CDR3: TGTGCCAGTAGAGGGACAGGGGTGGCGAATCAGCCCCAGCATTTT. Translated, it gives CASRGTGVANQPQHF.

The chain joins TRBV7-2 to TRBJ1-4, with 8 bases matching TRBD1. The J segment lost 2 bases and the V segment lost 4 bases, leaving 3 bases of the junction unmatched. Germline V lookup: CDR1 SGHTA, CDR2 FQGNSA. This CDR3 comprises 15 residues. This CDR3 reads CASSSQGATNEKLFF. CDR3 coding DNA: TGTGCCAGCAGCTCTCAGGGGGCTACTAATGAAAAACTGTTTTTT. The full variable domain, its missing parts supplied by reference TRBV7-2 and TRBJ1-4, is GAGVSQSPSNKVTEKGKDVELRCDPISGHTALYWYRQSLGQGLEFLIYFQGNSAPDKSGLPSDRFSAERTGGSVSTLTIQRTQQEDSAVYLCASSSQGATNEKLFFGSGTQLSVL.

This clone was seen more than once but under ten times. CDR3 nucleotide sequence: TGTGCCAGCGCTCAAGGGGGATCTAGCAATCAGCCCCAGCATTTT. It specifies CASAQGGSSNQPQHF. The rearrangement uses TRBV6-5 and TRBJ1-5; possibly TRBD1 for D (6 bases). The V end was cut by 8 bases, the J end by 0 bases, with 14 bases between. The CDR3 is made up of 15 amino acids. CDR1 MNHEY and CDR2 SVGAGI come from the germline V gene.

The chain is built from TRBV2 and TRBJ1-1; D gene uncertain. The V and J ends lost 6 bases and 3 bases respectively, with 14 bases between them. This CDR3 region has 14 residues. CDR1 and CDR2 from the germline V gene are SNHLY and FYNNEI. In DNA, the CDR3 is TGTGCCAGCAGCCCCACGCGGCGGGACACTGAAGCTTTCTTT. As protein: CASSPTRRDTEAFF.